This TCR beta chain originates from a study of blood T cell repertoires in COVID-19. On the study more broadly: T cells, B-cell-depleted T cells, or PBMCs supplied cDNA or gDNA.

Those enrolled, adults aged roughly 18 to 95 years, came from 24 US areas. Recovered participants had two consecutive negative NP/OP PCR tests, healthcare professional clearance, or symptom resolution. Looked up from germline, CDR1 is SGHRS and CDR2 is YFSETQ. CDR3 size: 15 residues. With 2 bases clipped from V and 0 bases from J, the junction kept 4 bases outside the gene matches. The table came from immunoSEQ multiplex PCR; TCRdb's copy has only in-frame clones and leaves some out. The sample consists of 140,000 or so clones, roughly 80% of them appearing once. J is TRBJ1-1 and V is TRBV5-1, with 7 bases fitting TRBD1. The sequenced sample consisted of PBMCs or T cells enriched from blood (not recorded which). This receptor was taken from a woman aged 40 to 50 who had recovered from COVID-19. The CDR3 DNA sequence: TGCGCCAGCAGCTTCGGGACAGCAATGAACACTGAAGCTTTCTTT. It encodes CASSFGTAMNTEAFF.